The clone carrying this T cell receptor (beta chain) was counted a few times. Primers: 60 Vbeta forward and 13 Jbeta reverse. Sequencing was performed with immunoSEQ multiplex PCR; in TCRdb, only in-frame clones are kept and a portion is missing. The profile shows fewer than 200,000 clones, over 65% of them singletons. The V gene's germline CDR1 is MGHRA and CDR2 YSYEKL. This CDR3 comprises 16 residues. V gave up 1 base and J gave up 10 bases; unmatched junction bases: 11. This record comes from a study of cytomegalovirus exposure and HLA in healthy donors. The material sequenced was PBMCs. This TCR derives from a woman in her forties in good health and CMV-seropositive. The chain joins TRBV4-1 to TRBJ1-4; TRBD1 aligns across 8 bases. In DNA, the CDR3 is TGCGCCAGCAGCCAAGGATCGGGGACAGGCCTAGTAAAACTGTTTTTT. Its protein product is CASSQGSGTGLVKLFF.